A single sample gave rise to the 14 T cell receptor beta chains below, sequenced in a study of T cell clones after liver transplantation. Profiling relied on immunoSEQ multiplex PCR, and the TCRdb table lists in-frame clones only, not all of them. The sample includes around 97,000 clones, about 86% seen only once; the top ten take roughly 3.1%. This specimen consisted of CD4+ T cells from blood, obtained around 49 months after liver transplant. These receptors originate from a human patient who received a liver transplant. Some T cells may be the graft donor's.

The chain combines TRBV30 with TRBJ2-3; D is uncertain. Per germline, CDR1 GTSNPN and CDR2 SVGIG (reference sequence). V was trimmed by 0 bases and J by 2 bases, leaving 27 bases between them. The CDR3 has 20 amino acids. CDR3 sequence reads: CAWSVPNWPPPPPNTDTQYF. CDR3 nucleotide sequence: TGTGCCTGGAGTGTACCCAACTGGCCTCCTCCGCCACCCAACACAGATACGCAGTATTTT.

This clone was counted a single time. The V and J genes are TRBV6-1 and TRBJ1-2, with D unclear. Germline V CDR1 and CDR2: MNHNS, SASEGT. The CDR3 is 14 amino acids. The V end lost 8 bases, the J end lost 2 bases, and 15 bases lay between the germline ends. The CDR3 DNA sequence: TGTGCCAGCTGGTCGGACCCCCCCAACTATGGCTACACCTTC. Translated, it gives CASWSDPPNYGYTF.

DNA of the CDR3: TGTGCCAGCAGTGAGGTAAAAGGAGTTAACTATGGCTACACCTTC. Translated: CASSEVKGVNYGYTF. V gene TRBV28 combines with J gene TRBJ1-2; the D is unclear. The V end was cut by 5 bases, the J end by 1 base, with 14 bases between. CDR3 length: 15 amino acids. The V gene's germline CDR1 is MDHEN and CDR2 SYDVKM.

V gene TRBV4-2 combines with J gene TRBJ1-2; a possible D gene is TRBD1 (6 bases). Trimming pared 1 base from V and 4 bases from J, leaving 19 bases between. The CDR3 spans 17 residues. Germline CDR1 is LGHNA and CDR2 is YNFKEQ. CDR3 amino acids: CASSQVGGGSSGYGYTF. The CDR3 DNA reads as TGTGCCAGCAGCCAAGTCGGAGGGGGGTCGTCCGGCTATGGCTACACCTTC.

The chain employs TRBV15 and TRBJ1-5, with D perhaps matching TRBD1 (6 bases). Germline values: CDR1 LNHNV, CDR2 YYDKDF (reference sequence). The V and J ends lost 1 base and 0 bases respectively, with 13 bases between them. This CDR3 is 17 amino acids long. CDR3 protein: CATSRGGRGYSNQPQHF. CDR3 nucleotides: TGTGCCACCAGCAGAGGGGGCAGGGGCTATAGCAATCAGCCCCAGCATTTT.

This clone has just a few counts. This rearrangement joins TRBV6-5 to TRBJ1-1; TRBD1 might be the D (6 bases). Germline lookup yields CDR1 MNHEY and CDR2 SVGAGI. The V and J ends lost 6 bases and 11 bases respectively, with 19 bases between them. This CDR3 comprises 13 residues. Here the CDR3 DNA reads TGTGCCAGCAGCCCCGGGACAAGCTTTACGGCTTTCTTT. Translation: CASSPGTSFTAFF.

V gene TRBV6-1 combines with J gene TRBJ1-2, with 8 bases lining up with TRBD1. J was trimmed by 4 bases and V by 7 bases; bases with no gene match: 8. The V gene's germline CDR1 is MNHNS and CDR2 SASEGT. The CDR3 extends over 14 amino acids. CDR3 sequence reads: CASIPGGFSYGYTF. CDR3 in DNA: TGTGCCAGCATACCAGGGGGCTTTAGCTATGGCTACACCTTC.

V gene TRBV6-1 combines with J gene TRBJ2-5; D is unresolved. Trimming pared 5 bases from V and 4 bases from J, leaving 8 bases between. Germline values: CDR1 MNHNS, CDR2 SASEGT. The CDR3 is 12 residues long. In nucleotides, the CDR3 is TGTGCCAGCAGTTATCGGGTAGAGACCCAGTACTTC. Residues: CASSYRVETQYF.

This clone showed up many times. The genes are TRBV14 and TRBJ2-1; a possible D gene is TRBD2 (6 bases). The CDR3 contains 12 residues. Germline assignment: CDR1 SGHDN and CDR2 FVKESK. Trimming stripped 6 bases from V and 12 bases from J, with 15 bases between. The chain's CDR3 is CASSPLGTRQFF. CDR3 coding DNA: TGTGCCAGCAGTCCTCTTGGGACTCGGCAGTTCTTC.

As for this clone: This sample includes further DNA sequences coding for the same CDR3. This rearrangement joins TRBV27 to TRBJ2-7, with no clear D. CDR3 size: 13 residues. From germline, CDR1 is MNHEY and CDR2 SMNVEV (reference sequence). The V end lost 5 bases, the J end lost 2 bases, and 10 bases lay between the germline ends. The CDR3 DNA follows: TGTGCCAGCAGTCCCCCGGGCCCCTACGAGCAGTACTTC. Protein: CASSPPGPYEQYF.

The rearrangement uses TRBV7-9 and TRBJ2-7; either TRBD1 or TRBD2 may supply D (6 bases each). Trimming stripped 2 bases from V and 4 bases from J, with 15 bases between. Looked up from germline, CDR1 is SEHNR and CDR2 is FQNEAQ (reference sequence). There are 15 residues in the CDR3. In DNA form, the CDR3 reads TGTGCCAGCAGCTTACTGGGGGGCCCTCAATACGAGCAGTACTTC. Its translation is CASSLLGGPQYEQYF.

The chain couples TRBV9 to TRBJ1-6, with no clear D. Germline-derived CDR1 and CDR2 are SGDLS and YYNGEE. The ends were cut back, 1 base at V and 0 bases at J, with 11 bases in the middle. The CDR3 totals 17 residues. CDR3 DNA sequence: TGTGCCAGCAGCGTAACCGCCGCGAGCTCCTATAATTCACCCCTCCACTTT. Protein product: CASSVTAASSYNSPLHF.

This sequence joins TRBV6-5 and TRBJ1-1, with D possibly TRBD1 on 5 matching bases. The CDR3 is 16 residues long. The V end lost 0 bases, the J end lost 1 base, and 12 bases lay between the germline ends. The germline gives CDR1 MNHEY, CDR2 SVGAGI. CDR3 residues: CASSYSVGGSNTEAFF. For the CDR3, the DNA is TGTGCCAGCAGTTACTCGGTCGGGGGATCGAACACTGAAGCTTTCTTT.

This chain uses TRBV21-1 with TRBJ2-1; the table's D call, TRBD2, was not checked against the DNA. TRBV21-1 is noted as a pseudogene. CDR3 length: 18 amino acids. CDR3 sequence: CASSPPGTSGGPYNEQFF. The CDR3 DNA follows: TGTGCCAGCAGCCCTCCCGGGACTAGCGGGGGACCCTACAATGAGCAGTTCTTC.